What follows describes a single T cell receptor (beta chain). Its antigen is unknown. The repertoire was sequenced with immunoSEQ multiplex PCR; TCRdb's copy has only in-frame clones and lacks some. The sample has more than 150,000 clones, 85% to 95% seen once. The data were obtained in a study of T cell responses to AZD1222 COVID-19 vaccine. Overall study findings and caveats: In the spike-specific TCR repertoire, nearly half reportedly target unmutated variant regions. Spike was spanned by vaccine-associated CD4 TCRs, which were dominant at 160-218 and 743-854.

CDR3 length: 16 amino acids. Per the germline V gene, CDR1 is SGHVS and CDR2 is FQNEAQ. With 0 bases removed from V and 1 base from J, the gap between germline ends came to 10 bases. The TCR comes from an adult who received the AZD1222 COVID-19 vaccine. Here the sequenced sample was peripheral blood, taken 28 days after the second AZD1222 dose. The chain joins TRBV7-8 to TRBJ2-1; the D gene is possibly TRBD2 (6 bases). The CDR3 nucleotides read TGTGCCAGCAGCTTAGCCGGGGGTACTTCCTACAATGAGCAGTTCTTC. Translating gives CASSLAGGTSYNEQFF.